Following are 30 T cell receptor beta chains from one sample sequenced in a study of cytomegalovirus exposure and HLA in healthy donors. The PCR used 60 Vbeta and 13 Jbeta primers. Using immunoSEQ multiplex PCR, the repertoire was profiled, and TCRdb retains in-frame clones only, with some absent. The sample holds around 130,000 clones, around 80% seen once. Sequencing was performed on PBMCs. The receptor source for this set is a woman aged 40 to 50 in good health and CMV-seronegative.

This CDR3 reads CASRRTGRTYEQYF. The CDR3, as DNA: TGTGCCAGCAGGAGGACAGGGCGGACCTACGAGCAGTACTTC. This sequence joins TRBV6-5 and TRBJ2-7; 8 bases agree with TRBD1. This CDR3 has 14 amino acids. V was pared by 6 bases and J by 2 bases, with 6 bases of the junction left unmatched. Germline V gene lookup returns CDR1 MNHEY and CDR2 SVGAGI.

The chain couples TRBV28 to TRBJ1-2, with D perhaps TRBD1 (5 bases). The CDR3 extends over 14 amino acids. Between the trimmed V and J ends, which lost 6 bases and 11 bases, there was a span of 22 bases. CDR1 and CDR2 from the germline V gene are MDHEN and SYDVKM. CDR3 loop: CASRLRTRGRGYTF. CDR3 in DNA: TGTGCCAGCAGACTCCGGACACGCGGAAGAGGTTACACCTTC.

In this sample, this clone turned up once. V is TRBV5-6 and J is TRBJ1-2; perhaps TRBD1 as D (5 bases). The CDR3 consists of 16 residues. CDR1 is SGHDT, CDR2 YYEEEE, per germline. The V end lost 4 bases, the J end lost 2 bases, and 18 bases lay between the germline ends. The CDR3 coding sequence is TGTGCCAGCAGCCTTGGTGGTGCAGGGCCCAACTATGGCTACACCTTC. Its protein is CASSLGGAGPNYGYTF.

This clone was seen a single time. This chain joins TRBV11-2 and TRBJ2-1; 8 nucleotides align to TRBD2. CDR1 and CDR2 (germline): SGHAT, FQNNGV. This CDR3 comprises 13 residues. J lost 6 bases, V lost 6 bases, and 4 bases had no gene match. CDR3 amino acids: CASRVLAGNEQFF. The CDR3 bases are TGTGCCAGCAGAGTGCTAGCGGGCAATGAGCAGTTCTTC.

This chain links TRBV5-6 with TRBJ1-6, with 9 bases aligning to TRBD1. The CDR3 has 15 amino acids. The germline V gene has CDR1 SGHDT and CDR2 YYEEEE. V shed 3 bases, J shed 7 bases, and the junction held 5 bases outside the gene matches. CDR3 DNA: TGTGCCAGCAGCTGGATCGGACAGGGGAATTCACCCCTCCACTTT. Encoded protein: CASSWIGQGNSPLHF.

This clone was counted once. The chain uses TRBV28 and TRBJ1-1, with 10 bases identical to TRBD1. J lost 7 bases, V lost 2 bases, and 13 bases had no gene match. The germline gives CDR1 MDHEN, CDR2 SYDVKM. The CDR3 sequence is 17 residues long. The CDR3 DNA follows: TGTGCCAGCAGTTTAGTGGGAGACAGGGGGCGAGAAAATGAAGCTTTCTTT. Translated: CASSLVGDRGRENEAFF.

Details on this clone: The junction departs from the called germline gene at one end, perhaps through a read error. The chain employs TRBV7-7 and TRBJ2-5; a possible D gene is TRBD1 (5 bases). The CDR3 sequence is 13 residues long. CDR1 SSHAT and CDR2 FNYEAQ come from the germline V gene (reference sequence). This CDR3 is CASSLEGVETQYF. The CDR3 DNA reads TGTGCTAGCAGCTTGGAAGGGGTGGAGACCCAGTACTTC.

This sequence joins TRBV7-9 and TRBJ1-2; D gene uncertain. Germline-derived CDR1 and CDR2 are SEHNR and FQNEAQ (reference sequence). This CDR3 is built from 18 residues. Trimming removed 1 base from V and 3 bases from J, with 21 bases in between. CDR3 loop: CASSLVESIEGPDYGYTF. CDR3 sequence (DNA): TGTGCCAGCAGCTTAGTTGAATCTATAGAGGGTCCGGACTATGGCTACACCTTC.

The rearrangement joins TRBV5-1 to TRBJ2-7, with TRBD2 matching over 9 bases. The CDR3 extends over 14 amino acids. With V trimmed by 4 bases and J by 6 bases, 8 bases remained unmatched. Germline CDR1 SGHRS, CDR2 YFSETQ. The CDR3 loop is CASSGGTSNGEQYF. CDR3 DNA sequence: TGCGCCAGCAGCGGCGGGACTAGCAATGGCGAGCAGTACTTC.

CDR3 in DNA: TGTGCCAGCAGCAGCGTGCCGGTGGAGGAAAAACTGTTTTTT. This sequence encodes CASSSVPVEEKLFF. The chain employs TRBV7-9 and TRBJ1-4; D ambiguous. There are 14 residues in the CDR3. V lost 5 bases and J lost 8, with 15 bases in between. Per the germline V gene, CDR1 is SEHNR and CDR2 is FQNEAQ (reference sequence).

The chain joins TRBV11-3 to TRBJ2-5; D is uncertain. The CDR3 sequence is 13 residues long. V lost 3 bases and J lost 5, with 10 bases in between. From germline, CDR1 is SGHNT and CDR2 YENEEA. CDR3 DNA: TGTGCCAGCAGCTTGAGTAACCGGGAGACCCAGTACTTC. Protein product: CASSLSNRETQYF.

The chain recombines TRBV7-2 with TRBJ2-3; TRBD1 matches at 8 bases. In germline, CDR1 is SGHTA, CDR2 FQGNSA. The V and J ends lost 1 base and 4 bases, in that order; junction bases with no gene match: 4. This CDR3 comprises 15 residues. The DNA of the CDR3 is TGTGCCAGCAGCTTAGGGACAGGGTGGTCAGATACGCAGTATTTT. This encodes CASSLGTGWSDTQYF.

The chain links TRBV7-6 to TRBJ1-5; no definite D call. The length of the CDR3 is 15 residues. Germline V gene lookup returns CDR1 SGHVS and CDR2 FNYEAQ. V was pared by 2 bases and J by 4 bases, with 12 bases between. CDR3 bases: TGTGCCAGCAGCTTATCTTCGGGGTCGAATCAGCCCCAGCATTTT. Encoded protein: CASSLSSGSNQPQHF. Full variable domain (remainder filled in from reference TRBV7-6 and TRBJ1-5): GAGVSQSPRYKVTKRGQDVALRCDPISGHVSLYWYRQALGQGPEFLTYFNYEAQQDKSGLPNDRFSAERPEGSISTLTIQRTEQRDSAMYRCASSLSSGSNQPQHFGDGTRLSIL.

The V and J genes are TRBV14 and TRBJ1-5; D ambiguous. Trimming removed 2 bases at V and 2 bases at J, with 7 bases between. Germline CDR1 SGHDN, CDR2 FVKESK. The CDR3 consists of 14 residues. The DNA for the CDR3 is TGTGCCAGCAGCCAACGGCGGGGCAATCAGCCCCAGCATTTT. Translating it yields CASSQRRGNQPQHF.

The chain recombines TRBV7-3 with TRBJ1-6; perhaps TRBD1 as D (6 bases). The CDR3 has 14 residues. V lost 5 bases and J lost 9, with 14 bases in between. CDR1 and CDR2 from the germline V gene are SGHTA and FQGTGA. This CDR3 reads CASSRTVGRSPLHF. DNA for the CDR3: TGTGCCAGCAGCAGGACAGTCGGGCGTTCACCCCTCCACTTT. The complete variable domain, with remaining parts taken from reference TRBV7-3 and TRBJ1-6, reads GAGVSQTPSNKVTEKGKYVELRCDPISGHTALYWYRQSLGQGPEFLIYFQGTGAADDSGLPNDRFFAVRPEGSVSTLKIQRTERGDSAVYLCASSRTVGRSPLHFGNGTRLTVT.

In its sample, this clone was seen once. The chain joins TRBV5-1 to TRBJ1-4; perhaps TRBD1 as D (5 bases). This CDR3 comprises 15 residues. Looked up from germline, CDR1 is SGHRS and CDR2 is YFSETQ. Trimming pared 0 bases from V and 8 bases from J, leaving 14 bases between. The chain's CDR3 is CASSLAGGLVEKLFF. DNA of the CDR3: TGCGCCAGCAGCTTGGCCGGGGGTCTGGTGGAAAAACTGTTTTTT.

J is TRBJ2-5 and V is TRBV29-1; 7 bases line up with TRBD1. The end of the DNA is better explained by TRBJ2-7, so the J call may be wrong. CDR1 and CDR2 (germline): SQVTM, ANQGSEA. The CDR3 is 12 residues long. CDR3 loop: CSVVDRSYEQYF. The CDR3 nucleotides read TGCAGCGTTGTGGACAGGTCCTACGAGCAGTACTTC.

The CDR3 bases are TGTGCCAGCAGCAAAGGGGGGGGCTTGAACTATGGCTACACCTTC. Amino acid sequence: CASSKGGGLNYGYTF. The rearrangement links TRBV9 to TRBJ1-2; TRBD1 might be the D (6 bases). Trimming left V 4 bases short and J 2 bases short, with 15 bases between. Germline CDR1 is SGDLS and CDR2 is YYNGEE. CDR3 length equals 15 residues.

The V call is TRBV5-1, the J call TRBJ2-5; 10 nucleotides agree with TRBD1. Germline CDR1 is SGHRS and CDR2 is YFSETQ. The CDR3 runs to 15 residues. J gave up 3 bases and V 0 bases, and 2 bases lay outside the gene matches. As DNA, the CDR3 is TGCGCCAGCAGCTTGGCCGGACAGGGGGAAGAGACCCAGTACTTC. This gives the protein CASSLAGQGEETQYF.

J is TRBJ2-7 and V is TRBV6-5; maybe TRBD2 (5 bases). V lost 5 bases, J lost 3 bases, and 11 bases lay in between. Germline CDR1 reads MNHEY; CDR2 reads SVGAGI. CDR3 length: 13 amino acids. CDR3 coding DNA: TGTGCCAGCAGTATGAGGGTTGGCTACGAGCAGTACTTC. Its translation: CASSMRVGYEQYF.

The chain combines TRBV7-2 with TRBJ2-5, with TRBD2 matching over 14 bases. Trimming took 4 bases from V and 5 from J; bases not matched to a gene: 15. The V gene's germline CDR1 is SGHTA and CDR2 FQGNSA. The CDR3 consists of 19 residues. The CDR3 here is CASSSRVGLAGDRRETQYF. The CDR3 bases are TGTGCCAGCAGCTCTCGAGTGGGACTAGCGGGAGATCGACGGGAGACCCAGTACTTC.

The chain couples TRBV5-6 to TRBJ1-1; 8 bases agree with TRBD1. Germline CDR1 is SGHDT and CDR2 is YYEEEE. The J segment lost 7 bases and the V segment lost 4 bases, leaving 15 bases of the junction unmatched. This CDR3 comprises 16 residues. CDR3 nucleotide sequence: TGTGCCAGCAGCACTCCCTCGACAGGGGTGGCCTTTGAAGCTTTCTTT. The encoded protein is CASSTPSTGVAFEAFF.

The chain is built from TRBV9 and TRBJ2-5; perhaps TRBD2 as D (7 bases). CDR3 length equals 18 residues. From germline, CDR1 is SGDLS and CDR2 YYNGEE. With 2 bases removed from V and 0 bases from J, the gap between germline ends came to 20 bases. Here the CDR3 DNA reads TGTGCCAGCAGCGTTAGGGGGGGGGCTAGCGGTTACCAAGAGACCCAGTACTTC. Protein product: CASSVRGGASGYQETQYF.

In DNA, the CDR3 is TGCGCCAGCAGCCAGGAGACAGGGCGGCAGCCCCAGCATTTT. This codes for CASSQETGRQPQHF. The chain links TRBV4-3 to TRBJ1-5, with 7 bases matching TRBD1. With 3 bases clipped from V and 7 bases from J, the junction kept 6 bases outside the gene matches. The CDR3 runs 14 residues. Germline V CDR1 and CDR2: LGHNA, YSLEER.

The V and J genes are TRBV5-6 and TRBJ1-1; D perhaps matches TRBD1 (5 bases). V lost 0 bases and J lost 3, with 12 bases in between. The CDR3 is 15 amino acids. Germline V CDR1 and CDR2: SGHDT, YYEEEE. Here the CDR3 reads CASSLGWGGDTEAFF. CDR3 bases: TGTGCCAGCAGCTTGGGCTGGGGAGGGGACACTGAAGCTTTCTTT.

This chain joins TRBV5-6 and TRBJ2-1, with 9 positions matching TRBD1. Germline assignment: CDR1 SGHDT and CDR2 YYEEEE. The CDR3 spans 17 residues. V gave up 3 bases and J gave up 4 bases; unmatched junction bases: 11. The CDR3 here is CASSSLGTGNNYNEQFF. In DNA, the CDR3 is TGTGCCAGCAGCTCCCTGGGGACAGGGAATAATTACAATGAGCAGTTCTTC. The whole variable domain, remainder taken from reference TRBV5-6 and TRBJ2-1, is DAGVTQSPTHLIKTRGQQVTLRCSPKSGHDTVSWYQQALGQGPQFIFQYYEEEERQRGNFPDRFSGHQFPNYSSELNVNALLLGDSALYLCASSSLGTGNNYNEQFFGPGTRLTVL.

This chain joins TRBV27 and TRBJ2-4; possible D gene TRBD2, 5 bases. CDR3 length: 16 amino acids. Germline V gene lookup returns CDR1 MNHEY and CDR2 SMNVEV (reference sequence). Trimming cost V 5 bases and J 0 bases, with 14 bases left between them. CDR3: CASSPRGNLAKNIQYF. The CDR3, as DNA: TGTGCCAGCAGTCCCCGAGGGAATCTAGCCAAAAACATTCAGTACTTC.

This clone was found a few times. The V call is TRBV6-6, the J call TRBJ1-1; 7 bases are a match to TRBD1. The CDR3 consists of 13 residues. The ends lost 6 bases at V and 5 bases at J; junction bases unmatched: 6. Germline V gene data show CDR1 as MNHNY and CDR2 as SVGAGI (reference sequence). The CDR3 reads CASRSRQGTEAFF. The CDR3 DNA is TGTGCCAGCAGGTCTCGACAGGGAACTGAAGCTTTCTTT.

V usage is TRBV27 and J usage is TRBJ2-1, with TRBD2 matching over 11 bases. This CDR3 has 13 residues. From germline, CDR1 is MNHEY and CDR2 SMNVEV (reference sequence). The ends lost 6 bases at V and 5 bases at J; junction bases unmatched: 0. This CDR3 is CASRLAGDNEQFF. The CDR3 bases are TGTGCCAGCAGACTAGCGGGGGACAATGAGCAGTTCTTC.

This clone has a handful of counts. The gene calls are TRBV4-2 and TRBJ1-2, with D unclear. Germline loops: CDR1 LGHNA, CDR2 YNFKEQ. The CDR3 runs 14 residues. V dropped 0 bases and J dropped 8 bases, with 13 bases sitting between them. The CDR3 region is CASSQDGARRGYTF. The CDR3 nucleotides read TGTGCCAGCAGCCAAGATGGAGCCCGACGGGGCTACACCTTC.